Listed below are T cell receptor beta chains from one sample, sequenced in a study of Ad26.COV2.S vaccination and SARS-CoV-2 variants. Measured with immunoSEQ multiplex PCR; TCRdb has only the in-frame clones, and not every one. The repertoire consists of some 520,000 clones, with about 83% occurring once and the leading ten covering roughly 13%. This specimen consisted of peripheral blood, obtained in a trial of Ad26.COV2.S vaccine versus placebo. All receptors come from a person between 18 and 60 years old who received the Ad26.COV2.S COVID-19 vaccine or a placebo. Both conserved end residues are part of each CDR3. D genes are given only for firm matches.

CDR3: CASSLYQGFEGTEAFF
J: TRBJ1-1
length: 16
V: TRBV11-1
D: .

CDR3: CASSRTGQNSPLHF
J: TRBJ1-6
length: 14
V: TRBV4-3
D: TRBD1

CDR3: CASSHQVARYNEQFF
J: TRBJ2-1
length: 15
V: TRBV11-2
D: .

CDR3: CASSPTRRPQHF
J: TRBJ1-5
length: 12
V: TRBV28
D: .

CDR3: CASSGQGISYEQYF
J: TRBJ2-7
length: 14
V: TRBV2
D: TRBD1

CDR3: CASSLAVNEKLFF
J: TRBJ1-4
length: 13
V: TRBV7-2
D: .

CDR3: CAWTGGRDNSPLHF
J: TRBJ1-6
length: 14
V: TRBV30
D: TRBD1

CDR3: CASSSVANTYEQYF
J: TRBJ2-7
length: 14
V: TRBV11-2
D: .

CDR3: CASRSEGRESPLHF
J: TRBJ1-6
length: 14
V: TRBV19
D: .

CDR3: CASGGWDQPQHF
J: TRBJ1-5
length: 12
V: TRBV7-8
D: .